This T cell receptor beta chain emerged from a study of blood T cells in healthy people across ages. Notes on the study in general: There was no known CMV status for donors, so expanded clonotype changes were possibly confounded.

V gave up 4 bases and J gave up 1 base, with 8 bases separating them. This CDR3 is built from 13 residues. The V gene's germline CDR1 is SQVTM and CDR2 ANQGSEA. A sample-barcoded 5' primer and a J-beta primer mix were used in a second PCR of roughly 6 to 12 cycles. Each of the cDNA molecules was tagged by a template-switch adaptor with 12 random nucleotides. One entry per CDR3 protein results from TCRdb running MiXCR on the 5' RACE reads. Here the sample spans about 1.5 million distinct CDR3 sequences, about 45% being singletons. The sample, 9 to 10 milliliters of peripheral blood, was drawn from each donor. This clonotype was counted many times. Its antigen is currently unknown.

The chain joins TRBV29-1 to TRBJ1-5; D is unclear. This receptor was obtained from a woman between 18 and 29 years old in good health. The sequenced sample was blood. CDR3 nucleotides: TGCAGCGTTGGTTACTCGAGCAATCAGCCCCAGCATTTT. Protein sequence: CSVGYSSNQPQHF.